The 5 T cell receptor beta chains below come from one sample, sequenced in a study of glioma-infiltrating T cells after dendritic cell vaccination. The time point denotes: after dendritic cell vaccination, including at tumor progression/relapse. Repertoires were generated with immunoSEQ multiplex PCR, while TCRdb's copy carries only in-frame clones and drops some. The sample has more than 75,000 clones; around 86% are singletons. Sequenced material: blood, taken after dendritic cell vaccination. These receptors were obtained from a human donor with glioblastoma.

The chain joins TRBV7-9 to TRBJ1-6; TRBD1 might be the D (6 bases). Germline V gives CDR1 SEHNR, CDR2 FQNEAQ (reference sequence). Trimming took 5 bases from V and 9 from J, leaving 11 bases between them. The CDR3 extends over 13 amino acids. The CDR3 region is CASSTRDTSPLHF. The CDR3 nucleotides read TGTGCCAGCAGCACGAGGGACACTTCACCCCTCCACTTT.

This chain uses TRBV28 with TRBJ1-1; 8 nucleotides agree with TRBD1. CDR1 is MDHEN and CDR2 is SYDVKM in the germline V gene. V was clipped by 7 bases and J by 14 bases; unmatched bases: 9. The CDR3 spans 11 residues. DNA of the CDR3: TGTGCCAGCACCTCGGACAGGGTTATCTTCTTT. Protein product: CASTSDRVIFF.

The CDR3 region has the DNA TGTGCCAGCAGCCCCGAGGGCAGAAATGAAAAACTGTTTTTT. It translates to CASSPEGRNEKLFF. The J gene is TRBJ1-4, the V gene TRBV11-1; D gene uncertain. This CDR3 comprises 14 residues. The V end was cut by 5 bases, the J end by 5 bases, with 12 bases between. Germline CDR1 reads SGHAT; CDR2 reads FQDESV (reference sequence).

The V call is TRBV6-6, the J call TRBJ1-5, with D perhaps TRBD1 (6 bases). Germline loops: CDR1 MNHNY, CDR2 SVGAGI (reference sequence). The CDR3 has 16 amino acids. The V and J ends lost 2 bases and 3 bases respectively, with 14 bases between them. The CDR3 spells CASSYRPDSHNQPQHF. The DNA for the CDR3 is TGTGCCAGCAGTTACCGCCCGGACAGCCACAATCAGCCCCAGCATTTT.

The chain uses TRBV2 and TRBJ2-3; 8 nucleotides align to TRBD1. Germline V gene sequence: CDR1 SNHLY, CDR2 FYNNEI. J lost 4 bases, V lost 9 bases, and 6 bases had no gene match. The CDR3 consists of 13 residues. CDR3 nucleotide sequence: TGTGCCAGAGCAGGGGGCCGAGCAGATACGCAGTATTTT. Translation: CARAGGRADTQYF.